This T cell receptor beta chain is drawn from a study of graft-versus-host responses after intestinal transplantation. Study-wide findings and caveats: Early post-transplant HvG declines showed an association with peak circulating GvH clone levels. Elevated graft-versus-host to host-versus-graft clonal ratios in allografts were recorded for patients with graft-donor T cell macrochimerism.

About this clone itself: Its specificity is unknown.

The CDR3 consists of 19 residues. Trimming left V 2 bases short and J 3 bases short, with 26 bases between. CDR1 is SEHNR and CDR2 is FQNEAQ in the germline V gene (reference sequence). The assay was immunoSEQ multiplex PCR, and TCRdb's table has in-frame clones only and misses some. The sample lists over 45,000 clones, 80% to 95% occurring once. The sample in question was PBMCs, obtained around 820 days after a first intestinal transplant, on the day of a second. The origin of this receptor is a human patient who received an intestinal transplant, so some T cells may come from the graft donor. The rearrangement joins TRBV7-9 to TRBJ2-7; D is possibly TRBD1 (6 bases). The CDR3 DNA follows: TGTGCCAGCAGCTTATGGCTTCCAGGGGAAGGGCCCTTTATCTACGAGCAGTACTTC. Translation gives CASSLWLPGEGPFIYEQYF.